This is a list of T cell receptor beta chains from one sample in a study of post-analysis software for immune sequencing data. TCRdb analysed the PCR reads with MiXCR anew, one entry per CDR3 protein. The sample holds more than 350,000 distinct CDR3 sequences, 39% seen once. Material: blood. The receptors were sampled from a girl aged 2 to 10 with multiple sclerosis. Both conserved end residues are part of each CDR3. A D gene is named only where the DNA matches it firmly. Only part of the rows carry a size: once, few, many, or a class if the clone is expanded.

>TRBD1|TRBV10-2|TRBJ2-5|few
CASSEYRGKETQYF
TGCGCCAGCAGTGAGTACAGGGGTAAGGAGACCCAGTACTTC
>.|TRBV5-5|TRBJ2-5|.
CASSQTGDLPKETQYF
TGTGCCAGCAGCCAGACCGGGGATCTGCCCAAAGAGACCCAGTACTTC
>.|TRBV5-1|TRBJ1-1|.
CASSFKGDTEAFF
TGCGCCAGCAGCTTTAAGGGGGACACTGAAGCTTTCTTT
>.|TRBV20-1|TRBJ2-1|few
CSASYRDNEQFF
TGCAGTGCTAGCTATCGTGACAATGAGCAGTTCTTC
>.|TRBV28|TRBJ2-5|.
CASSSTSWETQYF
TGTGCCAGCAGTTCCACTAGCTGGGAGACCCAGTACTTC
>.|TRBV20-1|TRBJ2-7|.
CSARDLGTPYNEQYF
TGCAGTGCTAGAGATCTTGGTACCCCCTACAATGAGCAGTACTTC
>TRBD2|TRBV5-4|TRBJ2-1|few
CASSLWTSLPQSGQFF
TGTGCCAGCAGCTTATGGACTAGCTTGCCCCAGTCAGGGCAGTTCTTC
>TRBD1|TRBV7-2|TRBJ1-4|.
CASSSWTGGGEKLFF
TGTGCCAGCAGCTCGTGGACAGGGGGAGGGGAAAAACTGTTTTTT
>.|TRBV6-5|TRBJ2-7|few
CASRLSGSYEQYF
TGTGCCAGCCGGCTCTCAGGTTCCTACGAGCAGTACTTC
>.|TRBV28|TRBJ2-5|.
CACSDYRIGTQYF
TGTGCCTGCTCGGACTACCGTATTGGGACCCAGTACTTC
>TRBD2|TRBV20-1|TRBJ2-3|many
CSASGRDTDTQYF
TGCAGTGCTAGCGGGAGGGACACAGATACGCAGTATTTT